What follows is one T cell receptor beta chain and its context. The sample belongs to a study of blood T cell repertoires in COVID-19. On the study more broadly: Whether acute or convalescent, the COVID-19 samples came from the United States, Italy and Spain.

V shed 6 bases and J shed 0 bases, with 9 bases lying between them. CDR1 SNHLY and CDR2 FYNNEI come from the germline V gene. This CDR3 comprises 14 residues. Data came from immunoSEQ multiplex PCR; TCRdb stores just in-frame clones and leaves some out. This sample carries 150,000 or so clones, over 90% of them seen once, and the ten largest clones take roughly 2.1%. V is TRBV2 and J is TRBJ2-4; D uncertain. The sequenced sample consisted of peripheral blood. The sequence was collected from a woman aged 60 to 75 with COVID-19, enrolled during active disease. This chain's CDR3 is CASSLTIAKNIQYF. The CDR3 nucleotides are TGTGCCAGCAGCCTTACAATAGCCAAAAACATTCAGTACTTC.